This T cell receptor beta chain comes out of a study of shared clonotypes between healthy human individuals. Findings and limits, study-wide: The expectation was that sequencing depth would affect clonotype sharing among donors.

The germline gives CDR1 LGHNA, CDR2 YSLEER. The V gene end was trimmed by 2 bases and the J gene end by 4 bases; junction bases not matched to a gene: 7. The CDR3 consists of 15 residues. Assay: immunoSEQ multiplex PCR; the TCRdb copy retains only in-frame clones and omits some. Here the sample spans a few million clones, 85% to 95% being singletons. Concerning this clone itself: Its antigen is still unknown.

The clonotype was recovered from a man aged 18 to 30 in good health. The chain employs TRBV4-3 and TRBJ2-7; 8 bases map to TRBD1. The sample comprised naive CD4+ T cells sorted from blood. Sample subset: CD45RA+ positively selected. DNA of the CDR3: TGCGCCAGCAGCCAAACGGACAGGGATGGTTACGAGCAGTACTTC. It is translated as CASSQTDRDGYEQYF.